The 29 T cell receptor beta chains below all came from one sample that was sequenced in a study of cytomegalovirus exposure and HLA in healthy donors. The PCR made use of 60 Vbeta and 13 Jbeta primers. Clones were read by immunoSEQ multiplex PCR, and TCRdb kept only the in-frame ones, dropping some. The sample includes about 130,000 clones, around three quarters of them seen just once. Sample: PBMCs. The origin of the receptors is a man aged 30 to 39 in good health and CMV-seronegative.

V usage is TRBV15 and J usage is TRBJ2-6, with 8 bases lining up with TRBD1. V was clipped by 2 bases and J by 5 bases; unmatched bases: 2. The V gene's germline CDR1 is LNHNV and CDR2 YYDKDF (reference sequence). CDR3 length: 15 residues. The CDR3 region is CATSRWTGWANVLTF. The DNA for the CDR3 is TGTGCCACCAGCAGATGGACAGGGTGGGCCAACGTCCTGACTTTC. Supplemented by reference TRBV15 and TRBJ2-6, the full variable domain reads DAMVIQNPRYQVTQFGKPVTLSCSQTLNHNVMYWYQQKSSQAPKLLFHYYDKDFNNEADTPDNFQSRRPNTSFCFLDIRSPGLGDTAMYLCATSRWTGWANVLTFGAGSRLTVL.

V and J are TRBV9 and TRBJ2-7; tentatively, D is TRBD2 (6 bases). CDR3 length equals 14 residues. The V end lost 0 bases, the J end lost 6 bases, and 13 bases lay between the germline ends. Looked up from germline, CDR1 is SGDLS and CDR2 is YYNGEE. CDR3 amino acids: CASSVGGERVEQYF. CDR3 nucleotide sequence: TGTGCCAGCAGCGTAGGGGGGGAGAGGGTCGAGCAGTACTTC.

V usage is TRBV30 and J usage is TRBJ1-4; D is uncertain. V was cut by 1 base and J by 4 bases, with 4 bases left in between. Germline V gene sequence: CDR1 GTSNPN, CDR2 SVGIG (reference sequence). This CDR3 spans 12 amino acids. The CDR3 is CAWSANNEKLFF. The CDR3 bases are TGTGCCTGGAGTGCAAATAATGAAAAACTGTTTTTT.

The V gene is TRBV28, the J gene TRBJ2-1; 12 nucleotides match TRBD1. This CDR3 spans 13 amino acids. Germline-derived CDR1 and CDR2 are MDHEN and SYDVKM. J lost 10 bases, V lost 10 bases, and 8 bases had no gene match. CDR3 DNA sequence: TGTGCCACCAGGGACAGGGGGCGCTGGGAGCAGTTCTTC. Encoded protein: CATRDRGRWEQFF.

This rearrangement joins TRBV21-1 to TRBJ2-3; the table's TRBD1 call for D was not verified on the DNA. TRBV21-1 is a documented pseudogene. The CDR3 consists of 16 residues. DNA for the CDR3: TGTGCCAGCAGCAAATCGCAGGGAATGTGGGCAGATACGCAGTATTTT. Translation: CASSKSQGMWADTQYF.

Turning to this clone: The sample contains more than one DNA sequence encoding this CDR3. This chain uses TRBV4-3 with TRBJ1-1, with a possible D match to TRBD1 (6 bases). Germline V gene sequence: CDR1 LGHNA, CDR2 YSLEER. Trimming shortened V by 6 bases and J by 7 bases, and 15 bases separated the two germline ends. This CDR3 has 13 residues. In DNA form, the CDR3 reads TGCGCCAGCAGTCTAACCAACAGGGATGAAGCTTTCTTT. Residues: CASSLTNRDEAFF.

The chain links TRBV7-9 to TRBJ2-2, with 9 bases matching TRBD2. Germline CDR1 is SEHNR and CDR2 is FQNEAQ (reference sequence). Trimming took 2 bases from V and 3 from J; bases not matched to a gene: 13. This CDR3 is built from 19 residues. As DNA, the CDR3 is TGTGCCAGCAGCTTACGAAAAGCGGAGTTAGCGGGGGACACCGGGGAGCTGTTTTTT. This translates into CASSLRKAELAGDTGELFF.

V is TRBV5-1 and J is TRBJ2-3; D may be TRBD2 (6 bases). The CDR3 is 17 amino acids. CDR1 and CDR2 from the germline V gene are SGHRS and YFSETQ. The V gene lost 2 bases and the J gene lost 2 bases, with 18 bases spanning the gap. The CDR3 sequence: CASSFGWVAATTDTQYF. CDR3 in DNA: TGCGCCAGCAGCTTTGGTTGGGTAGCGGCAACCACAGATACGCAGTATTTT.

DNA for the CDR3: TGTGCCAGTACCCCCGGACAGGCAAATCAGCCCCAGCATTTT. Residues: CASTPGQANQPQHF. The gene calls are TRBV19 and TRBJ1-5; 7 bases agree with TRBD1. Germline CDR1 is LNHDA and CDR2 is SQIVND (reference sequence). The CDR3 is 14 residues long. The V segment lost 7 bases and the J segment 4 bases; nucleotides outside the gene matches: 7.

This chain uses TRBV6-5 with TRBJ1-1, with 7 nucleotides matching TRBD1. CDR1 is MNHEY, CDR2 SVGAGI, per germline. J lost 0 bases, V lost 5 bases, and 3 bases had no gene match. This CDR3 has 14 amino acids. CDR3 sequence: CASSRQGLNTEAFF. CDR3 coding DNA: TGTGCCAGCAGTCGACAGGGACTGAACACTGAAGCTTTCTTT.

Details on this clone: The junction departs from the called germline gene at one end, perhaps through a read error. The V and J genes are TRBV27 and TRBJ1-2, with 8 bases fitting TRBD1. Germline CDR1 is MNHEY and CDR2 is SMNVEV (reference sequence). The CDR3 sequence is 13 residues long. CDR3 DNA: TGTGCCAGCAGGGCAGGGGGCAACTATGGCTACCCCTTC. This gives the protein CASRAGGNYGYPF.

The chain carries TRBV27 and TRBJ1-1; 7 positions agree with TRBD1. Germline V gene sequence: CDR1 MNHEY, CDR2 SMNVEV (reference sequence). After removal of 11 bases from V and 5 bases from J, the junction contained 11 bases not matched to a gene. The CDR3 loop spans 13 amino acids. The CDR3 reads CASQGGARTEAFF. Here the CDR3 DNA reads TGTGCCTCCCAAGGGGGCGCAAGGACTGAAGCTTTCTTT.

This sequence joins TRBV4-2 and TRBJ2-5, with D possibly being TRBD1 (6 bases). The better agreement between TRBJ2-7 and the DNA end casts doubt on the J call. CDR1 and CDR2 from the germline V gene are LGHNA and YNFKEQ. The CDR3 sequence is 13 residues long. Here the CDR3 reads CASSRSDSYEQYF. The CDR3 DNA reads TGTGCCAGCAGCCGATCGGACAGCTACGAGCAGTACTTC.

J is TRBJ2-7 and V is TRBV5-4, with a tentative D call TRBD2 (5 bases). Germline CDR1 reads SGHNT; CDR2 reads YYREEE (reference sequence). The CDR3 has 13 amino acids. V was cut by 4 bases and J by 7 bases, with 15 bases left in between. The CDR3 sequence: CASSPDSTGEQYF. Here the CDR3 DNA reads TGTGCCAGCAGCCCGGACTCAACGGGGGAGCAGTACTTC.

As for this clone: Other nucleotide sequences from this sample produce the same CDR3. V gene TRBV6-6 combines with J gene TRBJ1-1; 10 bases map to TRBD1. CDR1 and CDR2 (germline): MNHNY, SVGAGI (reference sequence). CDR3 length: 14 residues. The ends lost 2 bases at V and 4 bases at J; junction bases unmatched: 1. In DNA form, the CDR3 reads TGTGCCAGCAGTTACGGACAGGGGGGCACTGAAGCTTTCTTT. It translates to CASSYGQGGTEAFF.

The V and J genes are TRBV11-2 and TRBJ2-1; 8 positions agree with TRBD1. The CDR3 length is 13 residues. The V segment lost 4 bases and the J segment 6 bases; nucleotides outside the gene matches: 2. Germline V gene lookup returns CDR1 SGHAT and CDR2 FQNNGV. The CDR3 nucleotides are TGTGCCAGCAGCTCGACAGGGGTCAATGAGCAGTTCTTC. It codes for CASSSTGVNEQFF.

A few counts support this clone. This rearrangement joins TRBV14 to TRBJ2-1; 11 bases match TRBD2. With 1 base clipped from V and 8 bases from J, the junction kept 22 bases outside the gene matches. The length of the CDR3 is 21 residues. From germline, CDR1 is SGHDN and CDR2 FVKESK. The CDR3 nucleotides are TGTGCCAGCAGCCAAGGCGGGAACAGAACCGTTACTAGCGGGAGTTCGGATGAGCAGTTCTTC. This gives the protein CASSQGGNRTVTSGSSDEQFF.

The rearrangement joins TRBV19 to TRBJ2-5, with TRBD2 as a possible D gene (6 bases). The length of the CDR3 is 13 residues. Per the germline V gene, CDR1 is LNHDA and CDR2 is SQIVND (reference sequence). Trimming left V 8 bases short and J 0 bases short, with 10 bases between. Written as DNA, the CDR3 is TGTGCCAGTCGGGGCGGGAACCAAGAGACCCAGTACTTC. Its protein product is CASRGGNQETQYF.

The J gene is TRBJ2-1, the V gene TRBV4-1; 7 bases are a match to TRBD2. The CDR3 sequence is 15 residues long. Germline trimming cut 2 bases from V and 3 bases from J; bases unmatched to any gene: 4. Germline lookup yields CDR1 MGHRA and CDR2 YSYEKL. CDR3 protein: CASSQTWGGYNEQFF. DNA of the CDR3: TGCGCCAGCAGCCAAACCTGGGGGGGCTACAATGAGCAGTTCTTC.

The V gene is TRBV27, the J gene TRBJ1-5; D gene uncertain. This CDR3 spans 15 amino acids. V shed 4 bases and J shed 0 bases, with 10 bases lying between them. CDR1 MNHEY and CDR2 SMNVEV come from the germline V gene (reference sequence). The CDR3 is CASSYEGRSNQPQHF. The DNA for the CDR3 is TGTGCCAGCAGTTATGAGGGTCGTAGCAATCAGCCCCAGCATTTT.

This clone was seen only a few times. The V gene is TRBV5-1, the J gene TRBJ2-3; TRBD2 might be the D (6 bases). V was cut by 0 bases and J by 2 bases, with 16 bases left in between. In germline, CDR1 is SGHRS, CDR2 YFSETQ. The CDR3 runs to 17 residues. Here the CDR3 reads CASSLVSLAVPTDTQYF. The CDR3 bases are TGCGCCAGCAGCTTGGTTTCGTTAGCGGTCCCCACAGATACGCAGTATTTT.

The chain is built from TRBV27 and TRBJ1-1; D is possibly TRBD1 (5 bases). The CDR3 contains 16 residues. V was clipped by 0 bases and J by 7 bases, with 18 bases between them. CDR1 and CDR2 from the germline V gene are MNHEY and SMNVEV (reference sequence). CDR3 bases: TGTGCCAGCAGTTTATCGGGGATGGGGTTTAGGGGTGAAGCTTTCTTT. This gives the protein CASSLSGMGFRGEAFF.

This clone turned up a few times. The chain has TRBV27 and TRBJ2-7, with 8 bases matching TRBD2. This CDR3 contains 14 residues. The germline V gene encodes CDR1 MNHEY and CDR2 SMNVEV (reference sequence). The J segment lost 4 bases and the V segment lost 8 bases, leaving 10 bases of the junction unmatched. The CDR3 here is CASSQGGRMYEQYF. DNA of the CDR3: TGTGCCAGCTCACAGGGCGGGAGGATGTACGAGCAGTACTTC.

This clone was detected only a few times. This chain connects TRBV5-8 to TRBJ2-7, with 8 bases fitting TRBD1. Germline CDR1 is SGHTS and CDR2 is YDEGEE. V shed 7 bases, J shed 7 bases, and the junction held 16 bases outside the gene matches. The CDR3 is 15 amino acids. The chain's CDR3 is CASVVLGTGQLEQYF. CDR3 nucleotides: TGTGCCAGCGTAGTCCTCGGGACAGGTCAATTGGAGCAGTACTTC.

The chain couples TRBV30 to TRBJ2-5, with D perhaps TRBD1 (5 bases). The CDR3 contains 13 residues. Trimming removed 2 bases from V and 5 bases from J, with 12 bases in between. Germline V gives CDR1 GTSNPN, CDR2 SVGIG (reference sequence). The CDR3 nucleotides read TGTGCCTGGAGTCGACAGTCTGGGGAGACCCAGTACTTC. Protein product: CAWSRQSGETQYF.

The chain links TRBV4-1 to TRBJ1-4; 7 bases map to TRBD1. The CDR3 consists of 14 residues. The V gene end was trimmed by 4 bases and the J gene end by 5 bases; junction bases not matched to a gene: 4. The germline CDR1 and CDR2 sequences are MGHRA and YSYEKL. CDR3 DNA: TGCGCCAGCAGCCGGGGACAGAGAAATGAAAAACTGTTTTTT. Translating gives CASSRGQRNEKLFF.

CDR3 in amino acids: CSARGPYEQYF. CDR3 DNA: TGCAGTGCTAGGGGCCCTTACGAGCAGTACTTC. The chain combines TRBV20-1 with TRBJ2-7; D remains ambiguous. CDR1 is DFQATT, CDR2 SNEGSKA, per germline (reference sequence). The V gene lost 3 bases and the J gene lost 4 bases, with 7 bases spanning the gap. The CDR3 runs to 11 residues.

The chain links TRBV19 to TRBJ1-5; the D gene is possibly TRBD1 (6 bases). The V gene lost 5 bases and the J gene lost 4 bases, with 12 bases spanning the gap. The germline V gene has CDR1 LNHDA and CDR2 SQIVND (reference sequence). The CDR3 is made up of 14 amino acids. CDR3 bases: TGTGCCAGTAGTTACACGACAGGTAATCAGCCCCAGCATTTT. Amino acids: CASSYTTGNQPQHF.

The chain joins TRBV6-1 to TRBJ1-3; unclear D gene. The CDR3 has 14 residues. CDR1 is MNHNS, CDR2 SASEGT, per germline. The V end was cut by 3 bases, the J end by 3 bases, with 9 bases between. CDR3 region: CASSEGTIGNTIYF. The CDR3 bases are TGTGCCAGCAGTGAGGGCACGATTGGAAACACCATATATTTT.